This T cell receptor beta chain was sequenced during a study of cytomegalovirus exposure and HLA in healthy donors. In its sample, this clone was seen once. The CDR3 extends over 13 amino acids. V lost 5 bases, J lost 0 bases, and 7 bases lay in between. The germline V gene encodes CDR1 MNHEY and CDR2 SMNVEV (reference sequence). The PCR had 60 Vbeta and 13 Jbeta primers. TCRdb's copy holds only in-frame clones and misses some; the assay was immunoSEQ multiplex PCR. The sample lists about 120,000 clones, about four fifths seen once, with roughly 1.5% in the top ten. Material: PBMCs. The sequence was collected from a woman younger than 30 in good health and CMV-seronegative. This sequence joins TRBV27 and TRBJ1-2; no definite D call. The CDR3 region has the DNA TGTGCCAGCAGTCGGGTCGCTAACTATGGCTACACCTTC. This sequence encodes CASSRVANYGYTF.